This T cell receptor (beta chain) is drawn from a study of blood T cell repertoires in COVID-19. Whole-study context: Samples came from the United States, Italy and Spain, spanning acute and convalescent COVID-19. PBMCs, B-cell-depleted T cells, or T cells were the source of the cDNA or gDNA that made up the material.

One Seattle source followed patients from active infection through their disease course. This CDR3 contains 15 residues. Germline CDR1 SGHRS, CDR2 YFSETQ. The trim removed 3 bases at V and 8 bases at J, leaving 7 bases unmatched. The repertoire was sequenced with immunoSEQ multiplex PCR; TCRdb's copy has only in-frame clones and lacks some. The profile shows about 270,000 clones, about 83% of them singletons. Only one count was recorded for this clone. The V and J genes are TRBV5-1 and TRBJ1-4; TRBD1 agrees at 10 bases. This clonotype was sampled from a woman aged 80 or over with COVID-19, enrolled during active disease. Sample: peripheral blood. The CDR3 DNA is TGCGCCAGCAGCTCGACAGGGGGCTCAGGGGAAAAACTGTTTTTT. Translating gives CASSSTGGSGEKLFF.